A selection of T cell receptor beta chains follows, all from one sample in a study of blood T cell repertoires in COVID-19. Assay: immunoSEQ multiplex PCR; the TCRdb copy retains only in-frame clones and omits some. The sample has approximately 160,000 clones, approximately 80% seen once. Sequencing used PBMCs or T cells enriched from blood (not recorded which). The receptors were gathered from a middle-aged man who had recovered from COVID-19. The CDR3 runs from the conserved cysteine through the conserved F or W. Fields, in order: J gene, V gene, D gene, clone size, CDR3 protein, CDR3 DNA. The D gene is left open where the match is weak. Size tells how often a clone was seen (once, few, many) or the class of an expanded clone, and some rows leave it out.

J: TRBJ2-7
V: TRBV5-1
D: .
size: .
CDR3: CASSHSYEQYF
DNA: TGCGCCAGCAGCCACTCCTACGAGCAGTACTTC

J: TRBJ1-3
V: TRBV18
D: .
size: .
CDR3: CASSPPAGTGNTIYF
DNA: TGTGCCAGCTCACCACCGGCAGGTACTGGAAACACCATATATTTT

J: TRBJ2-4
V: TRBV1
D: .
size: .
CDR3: CTSSQDFARGSPLQYF
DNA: .

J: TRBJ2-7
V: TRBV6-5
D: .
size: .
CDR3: CASSYRGDPVLYEQYF
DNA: TGTGCCAGCAGTTACCGGGGTGACCCGGTTCTATACGAGCAGTACTTC

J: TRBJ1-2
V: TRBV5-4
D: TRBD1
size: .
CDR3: CASSLGGTENYGYTF
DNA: TGTGCCAGCAGCTTGGGGGGGACAGAGAACTATGGCTACACCTTC

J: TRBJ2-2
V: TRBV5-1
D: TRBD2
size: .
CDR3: CASSSGTSGGARTGELFF
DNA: TGCGCCAGCAGCTCCGGGACTAGCGGGGGGGCGAGAACCGGGGAGCTGTTTTTT

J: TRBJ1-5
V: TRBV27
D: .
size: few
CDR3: CASCRGNNQPQHF
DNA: TGTGCCAGCTGCAGAGGGAACAATCAGCCCCAGCATTTT

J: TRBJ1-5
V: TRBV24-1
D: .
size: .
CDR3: CATSDPPGQGIRYSNQPQHF
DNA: TGTGCCACCAGTGACCCTCCCGGGCAGGGGATAAGGTATAGCAATCAGCCCCAGCATTTT

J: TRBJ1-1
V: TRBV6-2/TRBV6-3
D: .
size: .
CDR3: CASSYSTRGSANTEAFF
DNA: TGTGCCAGCAGTTACTCGACACGGGGGTCCGCGAACACTGAAGCTTTCTTT

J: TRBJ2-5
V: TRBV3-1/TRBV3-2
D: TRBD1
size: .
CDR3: CASSGGQGPQETQYF
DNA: TGTGCCAGCAGCGGGGGACAGGGGCCCCAAGAGACCCAGTACTTC

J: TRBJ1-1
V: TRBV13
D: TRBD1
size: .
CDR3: CASSRNTGGGGLTEAFF
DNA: TGTGCCAGCAGCCGGAACACAGGGGGCGGGGGATTGACTGAAGCTTTCTTT

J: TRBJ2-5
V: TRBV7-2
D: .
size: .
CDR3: CASSEGVGTQYF
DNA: TGTGCCAGCAGCGAGGGCGTAGGAACCCAGTACTTC